This T cell receptor (beta chain) was captured in a study of tumor-infiltrating lymphocytes in primary liver carcinoma. Overall study context: Tumor stage was T1-T3 N0M0, and tumor size was roughly 4 to 10 cm across. Sample yields of productive TCRbeta reads, ranging from roughly 3.65 to 7.13 million, were similar across tissue types. Points from the study as a whole: When set against blood, tumors had a significantly higher top-250-clone fraction (p = 0.039).

Using a constant-region primer together with ProtoScript II reverse transcriptase, TCR beta cDNA was made from 500 to 650 ng of total RNA. Each TCR beta library was derived from three nested multiplex PCR rounds that employed slightly modified ARM-PCR. Investigators reported that the first two PCR rounds, at approximately 11 cycles each, used TRBV1-TRBV30 forward primers with a C-beta reverse primer. Each CDR3 protein gets one entry after TCRdb re-called the multiplex PCR reads with MiXCR. In the table there are 250,000 to 350,000 distinct CDR3 sequences, around three fifths of which are singletons. The blood RNA (from unsorted whole blood) was obtained, and germline DNA was also extracted. A sample of approximately 4 milliliters of peripheral blood was taken before surgery. Regarding this clonotype: The antigen is undetermined. One end of the junction does not line up with germline, which may come from a read error.

The CDR3 length is 12 residues. CDR1 is SGHNT and CDR2 is YENEEA in the germline V gene. This TCR derives from a woman younger than 45 with primary liver carcinoma and hepatitis B virus infection. This rearrangement joins TRBV11-3 to TRBJ2-7, with D tentatively TRBD1 (5 bases). Sequencing input: peripheral blood. The CDR3 here is CASSSQGYEQHF. The CDR3 nucleotides read TGTGCCAGCAGCTCTCAGGGCTACGAGCAGCACTTC.